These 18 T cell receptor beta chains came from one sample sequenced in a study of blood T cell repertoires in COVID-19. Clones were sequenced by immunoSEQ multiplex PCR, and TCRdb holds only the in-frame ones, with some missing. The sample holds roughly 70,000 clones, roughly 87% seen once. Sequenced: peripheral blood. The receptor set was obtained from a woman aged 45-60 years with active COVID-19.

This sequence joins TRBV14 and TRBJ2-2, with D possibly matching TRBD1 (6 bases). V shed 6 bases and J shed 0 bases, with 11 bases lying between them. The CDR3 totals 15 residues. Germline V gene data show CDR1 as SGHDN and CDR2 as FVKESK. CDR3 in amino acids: CASRTGTTNTGELFF. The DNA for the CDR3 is TGTGCCAGCAGAACCGGGACAACGAACACCGGGGAGCTGTTTTTT.

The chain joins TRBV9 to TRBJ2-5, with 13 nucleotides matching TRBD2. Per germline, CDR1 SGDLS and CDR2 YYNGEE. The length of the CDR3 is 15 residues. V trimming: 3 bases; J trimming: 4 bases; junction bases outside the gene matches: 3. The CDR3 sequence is CASSATSGRAETQYF. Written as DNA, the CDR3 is TGTGCCAGCAGCGCTACTAGCGGGAGGGCAGAGACCCAGTACTTC.

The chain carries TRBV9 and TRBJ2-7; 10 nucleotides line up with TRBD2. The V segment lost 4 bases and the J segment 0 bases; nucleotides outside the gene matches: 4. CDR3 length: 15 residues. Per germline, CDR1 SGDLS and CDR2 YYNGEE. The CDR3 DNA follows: TGTGCCAGCAGCACACTAGCGGGACACTCCTACGAGCAGTACTTC. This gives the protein CASSTLAGHSYEQYF.

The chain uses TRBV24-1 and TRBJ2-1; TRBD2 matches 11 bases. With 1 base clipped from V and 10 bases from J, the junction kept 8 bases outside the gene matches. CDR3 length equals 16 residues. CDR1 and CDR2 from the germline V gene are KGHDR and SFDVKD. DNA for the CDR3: TGTGCCACCAGTGATTTCCAAACTAGCGGGAGTGGCGAGCAGTTCTTC. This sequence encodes CATSDFQTSGSGEQFF.

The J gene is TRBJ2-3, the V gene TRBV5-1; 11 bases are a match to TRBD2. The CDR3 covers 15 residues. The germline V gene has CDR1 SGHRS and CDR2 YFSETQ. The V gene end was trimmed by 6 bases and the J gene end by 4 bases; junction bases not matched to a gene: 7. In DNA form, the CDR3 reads TGCGCCAGCAAGGTTGGTAGCGGGAGGGCAGATACGCAGTATTTT. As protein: CASKVGSGRADTQYF. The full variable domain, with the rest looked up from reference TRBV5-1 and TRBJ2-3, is KAGVTQTPRYLIKTRGQQVTLSCSPISGHRSVSWYQQTPGQGLQFLFEYFSETQRNKGNFPGRFSGRQFSNSRSEMNVSTLELGDSALYLCASKVGSGRADTQYFGPGTRLTVL.

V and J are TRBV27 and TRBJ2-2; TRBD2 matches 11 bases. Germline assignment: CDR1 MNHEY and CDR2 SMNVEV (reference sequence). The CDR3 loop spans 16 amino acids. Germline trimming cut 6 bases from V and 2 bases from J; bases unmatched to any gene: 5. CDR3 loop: CASRPGLAENTGELFF. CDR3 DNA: TGTGCCAGCAGGCCGGGACTAGCGGAAAACACCGGGGAGCTGTTTTTT.

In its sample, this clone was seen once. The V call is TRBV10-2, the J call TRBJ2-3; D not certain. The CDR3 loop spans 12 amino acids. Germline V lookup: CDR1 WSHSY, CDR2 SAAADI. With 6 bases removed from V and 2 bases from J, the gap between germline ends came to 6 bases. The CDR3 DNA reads TGCGCCAGCAGCGAACTCACAGATACGCAGTATTTT. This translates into CASSELTDTQYF.

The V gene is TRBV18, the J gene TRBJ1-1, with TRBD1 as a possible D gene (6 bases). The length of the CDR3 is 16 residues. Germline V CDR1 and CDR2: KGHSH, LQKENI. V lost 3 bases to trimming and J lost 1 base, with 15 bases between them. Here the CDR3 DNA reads TGTGCCAGCTCACCGAGAAGGGGGAGCCCGAACACTGAAGCTTTCTTT. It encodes CASSPRRGSPNTEAFF.

The CDR3 here is CASRGILYSNQPQHF. The CDR3 nucleotides are TGTGCCAGCCGAGGGATTTTGTATAGCAATCAGCCCCAGCATTTT. The chain links TRBV19 to TRBJ1-5; no clear D gene. Trimming left V 9 bases short and J 0 bases short, with 15 bases between. This CDR3 is built from 15 residues. Germline CDR1 LNHDA, CDR2 SQIVND (reference sequence).

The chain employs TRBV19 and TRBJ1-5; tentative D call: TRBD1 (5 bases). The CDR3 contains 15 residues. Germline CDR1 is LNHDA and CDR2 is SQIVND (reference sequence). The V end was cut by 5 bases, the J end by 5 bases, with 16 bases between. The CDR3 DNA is TGTGCCAGTAGTGTCTCGGGGGGGGATGATCAGCCCCAGCATTTT. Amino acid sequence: CASSVSGGDDQPQHF.

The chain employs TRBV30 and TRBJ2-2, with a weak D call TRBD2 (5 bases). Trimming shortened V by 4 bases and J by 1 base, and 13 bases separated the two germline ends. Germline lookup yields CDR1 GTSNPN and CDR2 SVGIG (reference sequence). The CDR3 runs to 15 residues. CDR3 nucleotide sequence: TGTGCCTGGAAGCATGAGGGAAGGAACACCGGGGAGCTGTTTTTT. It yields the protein CAWKHEGRNTGELFF.

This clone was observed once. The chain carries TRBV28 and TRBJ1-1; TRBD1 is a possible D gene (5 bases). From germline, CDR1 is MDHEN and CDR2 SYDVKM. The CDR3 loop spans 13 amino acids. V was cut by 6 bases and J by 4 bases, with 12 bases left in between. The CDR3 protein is CASRTGVVTEAFF. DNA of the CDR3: TGTGCCAGCAGAACGGGGGTAGTCACTGAAGCTTTCTTT.

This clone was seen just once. CDR3 sequence reads: CASSLWVIEGQGYQETQYF. As DNA, the CDR3 is TGTGCCAGCAGTTTATGGGTGATTGAGGGACAGGGATACCAAGAGACCCAGTACTTC. The chain has TRBV28 and TRBJ2-5; 9 bases match TRBD1. Germline V gene data show CDR1 as MDHEN and CDR2 as SYDVKM. This CDR3 is 19 amino acids long. J gave up 0 bases and V 0 bases, and 11 bases lay outside the gene matches.

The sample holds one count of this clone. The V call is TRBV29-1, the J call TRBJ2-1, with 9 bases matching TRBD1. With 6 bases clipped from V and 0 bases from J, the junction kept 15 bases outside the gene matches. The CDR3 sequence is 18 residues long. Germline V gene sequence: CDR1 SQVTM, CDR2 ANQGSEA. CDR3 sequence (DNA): TGCAGCGTGCCGCCCGGACAGGGGACGAAAAGCTCCTACAATGAGCAGTTCTTC. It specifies CSVPPGQGTKSSYNEQFF.

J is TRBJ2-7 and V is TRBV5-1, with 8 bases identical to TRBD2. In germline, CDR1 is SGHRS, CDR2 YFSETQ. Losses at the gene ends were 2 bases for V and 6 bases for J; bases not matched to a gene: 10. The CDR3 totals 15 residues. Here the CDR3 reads CASSFGLAGGGEQYF. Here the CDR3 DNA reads TGCGCCAGCAGCTTCGGCCTAGCGGGCGGAGGCGAGCAGTACTTC.

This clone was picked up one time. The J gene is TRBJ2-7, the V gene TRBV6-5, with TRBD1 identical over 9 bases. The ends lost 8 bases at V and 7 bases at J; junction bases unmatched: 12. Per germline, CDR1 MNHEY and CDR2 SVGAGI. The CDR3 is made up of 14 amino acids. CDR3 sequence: CASPTGTGPREQYF. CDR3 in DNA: TGTGCCAGCCCAACCGGGACAGGGCCGAGGGAGCAGTACTTC.

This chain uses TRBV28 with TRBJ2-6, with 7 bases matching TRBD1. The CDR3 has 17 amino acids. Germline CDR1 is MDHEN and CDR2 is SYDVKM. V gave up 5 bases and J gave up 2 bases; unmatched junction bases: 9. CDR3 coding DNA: TGTGCCAGCAGTCGGATAGGGGGCTTGGCTGGGGCCAACGTCCTGACTTTC. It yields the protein CASSRIGGLAGANVLTF.

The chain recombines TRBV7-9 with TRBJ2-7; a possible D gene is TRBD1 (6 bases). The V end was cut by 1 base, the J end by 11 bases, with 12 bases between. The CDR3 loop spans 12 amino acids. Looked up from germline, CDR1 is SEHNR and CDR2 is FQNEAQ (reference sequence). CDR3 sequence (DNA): TGTGCCAGCAGCTTAGAAGGGGGAGAGGAGTACTTC. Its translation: CASSLEGGEEYF. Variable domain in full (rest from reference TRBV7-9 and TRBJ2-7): DTGVSQNPRHKITKRGQNVTFRCDPISEHNRLYWYRQTLGQGPEFLTYFQNEAQLEKSRLLSDRFSAERPKGSFSTLEIQRTEQGDSAMYLCASSLEGGEEYFGPGTRLTVT.